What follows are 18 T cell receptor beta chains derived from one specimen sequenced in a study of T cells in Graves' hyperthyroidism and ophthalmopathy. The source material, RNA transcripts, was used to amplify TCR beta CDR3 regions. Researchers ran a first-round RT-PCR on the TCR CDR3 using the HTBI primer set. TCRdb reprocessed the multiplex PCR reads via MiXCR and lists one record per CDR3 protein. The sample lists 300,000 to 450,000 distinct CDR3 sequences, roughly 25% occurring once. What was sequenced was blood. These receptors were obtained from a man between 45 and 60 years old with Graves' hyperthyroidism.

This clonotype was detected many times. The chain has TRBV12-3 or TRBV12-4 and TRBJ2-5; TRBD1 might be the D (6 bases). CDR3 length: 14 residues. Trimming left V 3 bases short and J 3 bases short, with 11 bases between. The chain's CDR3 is CASSFSGQEETQYF. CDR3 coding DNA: TGTGCCAGCAGTTTTTCGGGACAAGAAGAGACCCAGTACTTC.

Written as DNA, the CDR3 is TGTGCCACCAGTGATCCCTCGGGACAGGGCCGTGACGAGCAGTACTTC. Protein sequence: CATSDPSGQGRDEQYF. J is TRBJ2-7 and V is TRBV7-2; 9 nucleotides agree with TRBD1. CDR1 is SGHTA, CDR2 FQGNSA, per germline. Germline trimming cut 10 bases from V and 5 bases from J; bases unmatched to any gene: 18. The CDR3 extends over 16 amino acids.

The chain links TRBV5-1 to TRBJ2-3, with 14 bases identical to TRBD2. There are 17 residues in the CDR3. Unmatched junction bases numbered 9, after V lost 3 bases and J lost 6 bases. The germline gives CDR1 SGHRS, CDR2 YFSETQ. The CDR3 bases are TGCGCCAGCAGCTGGTTGGGGACTAGCGGGAGAGGGGATACGCAGTATTTT. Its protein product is CASSWLGTSGRGDTQYF.

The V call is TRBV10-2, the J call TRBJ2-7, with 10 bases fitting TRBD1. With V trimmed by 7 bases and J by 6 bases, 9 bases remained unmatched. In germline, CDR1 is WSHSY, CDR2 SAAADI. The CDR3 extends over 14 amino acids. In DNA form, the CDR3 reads TGCGCCAGCAACCCGGGACAGGGGATTGGCGAGCAGTACTTC. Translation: CASNPGQGIGEQYF.

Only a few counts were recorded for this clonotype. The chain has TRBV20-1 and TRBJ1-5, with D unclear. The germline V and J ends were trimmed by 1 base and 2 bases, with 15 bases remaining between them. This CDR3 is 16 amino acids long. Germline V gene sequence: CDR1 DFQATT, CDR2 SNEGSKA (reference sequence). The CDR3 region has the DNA TGCAGTGCTAGAGCCCCCGGCTCCCCCCGCAATCAGCCCCAGCATTTT. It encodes CSARAPGSPRNQPQHF.

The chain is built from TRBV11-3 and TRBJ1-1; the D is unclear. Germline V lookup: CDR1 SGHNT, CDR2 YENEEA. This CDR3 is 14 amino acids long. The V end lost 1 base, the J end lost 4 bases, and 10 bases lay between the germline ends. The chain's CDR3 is CASSLGAGVTEAFF. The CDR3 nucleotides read TGTGCCAGCAGCTTAGGTGCGGGTGTCACTGAAGCTTTCTTT.

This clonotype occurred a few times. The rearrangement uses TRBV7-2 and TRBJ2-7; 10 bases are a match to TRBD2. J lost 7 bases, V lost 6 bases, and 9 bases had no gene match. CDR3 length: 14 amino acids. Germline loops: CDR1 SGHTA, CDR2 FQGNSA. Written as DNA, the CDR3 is TGTGCCAGCAGTCCTAGCGGGAGCCTTGGAGAGCAGTACTTC. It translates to CASSPSGSLGEQYF.

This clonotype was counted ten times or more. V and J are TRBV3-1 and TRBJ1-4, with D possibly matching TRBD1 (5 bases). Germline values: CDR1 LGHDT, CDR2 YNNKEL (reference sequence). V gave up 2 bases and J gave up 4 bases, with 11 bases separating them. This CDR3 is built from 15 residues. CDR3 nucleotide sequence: TGTGCCAGCAGCCAAAATTGGGGGAGTAATGAAAAACTGTTTTTT. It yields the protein CASSQNWGSNEKLFF.

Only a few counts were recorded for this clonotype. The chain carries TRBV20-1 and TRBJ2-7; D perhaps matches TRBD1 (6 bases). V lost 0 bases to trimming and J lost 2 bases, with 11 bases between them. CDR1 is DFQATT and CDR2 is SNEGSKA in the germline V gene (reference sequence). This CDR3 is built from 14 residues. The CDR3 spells CSARDQGGAYEQYF. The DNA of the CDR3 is TGCAGTGCTAGAGATCAAGGGGGAGCCTACGAGCAGTACTTC.

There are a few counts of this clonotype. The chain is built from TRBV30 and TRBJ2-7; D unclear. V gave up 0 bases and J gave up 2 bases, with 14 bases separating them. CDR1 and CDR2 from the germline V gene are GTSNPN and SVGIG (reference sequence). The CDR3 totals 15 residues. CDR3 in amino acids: CAWSVRRSRTYEQYF. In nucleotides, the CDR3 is TGTGCCTGGAGTGTACGGCGGTCTAGAACCTACGAGCAGTACTTC.

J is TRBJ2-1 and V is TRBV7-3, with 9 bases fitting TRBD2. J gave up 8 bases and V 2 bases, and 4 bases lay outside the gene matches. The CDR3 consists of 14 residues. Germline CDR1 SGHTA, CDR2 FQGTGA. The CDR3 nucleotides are TGTGCCAGCAGCTTAGGGACTAGCAAGCATGAGCAGTTCTTC. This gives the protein CASSLGTSKHEQFF.

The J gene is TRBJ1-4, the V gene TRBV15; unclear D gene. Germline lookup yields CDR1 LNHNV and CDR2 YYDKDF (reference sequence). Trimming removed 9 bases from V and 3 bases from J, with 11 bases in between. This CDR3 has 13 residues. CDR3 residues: CATTALPNEKLFF. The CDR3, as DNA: TGTGCCACAACCGCTCTTCCTAATGAAAAACTGTTTTTT.

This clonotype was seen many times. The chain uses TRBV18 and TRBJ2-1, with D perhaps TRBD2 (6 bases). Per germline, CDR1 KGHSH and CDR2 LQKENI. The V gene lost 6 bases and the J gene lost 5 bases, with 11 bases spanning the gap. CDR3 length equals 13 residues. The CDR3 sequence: CASSPGVHNEQFF. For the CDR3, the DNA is TGTGCCAGCTCCCCGGGAGTCCACAATGAGCAGTTCTTC.

CDR3 DNA sequence: TGCGCCAGCAGTCTGGGGGCGGGTGAGCAGTTCTTC. Its translation is CASSLGAGEQFF. The chain carries TRBV5-1 and TRBJ2-1, with D possibly matching TRBD1 (6 bases). Germline CDR1 is SGHRS and CDR2 is YFSETQ. This CDR3 region has 12 residues. Trimming removed 5 bases from V and 9 bases from J, with 12 bases in between.

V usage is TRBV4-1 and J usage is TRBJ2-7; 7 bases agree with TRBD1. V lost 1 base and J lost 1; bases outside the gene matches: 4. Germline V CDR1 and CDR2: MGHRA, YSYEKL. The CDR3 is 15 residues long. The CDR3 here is CASSQVRGQSYEQYF. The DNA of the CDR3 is TGCGCCAGCAGCCAAGTTCGGGGACAGTCCTACGAGCAGTACTTC.

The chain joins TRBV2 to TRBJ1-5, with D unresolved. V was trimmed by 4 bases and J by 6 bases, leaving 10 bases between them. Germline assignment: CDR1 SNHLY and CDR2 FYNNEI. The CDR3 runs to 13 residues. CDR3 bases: TGTGCCAGCAGTGCGGGTCTCGGTCAGCCCCAGCATTTT. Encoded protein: CASSAGLGQPQHF.

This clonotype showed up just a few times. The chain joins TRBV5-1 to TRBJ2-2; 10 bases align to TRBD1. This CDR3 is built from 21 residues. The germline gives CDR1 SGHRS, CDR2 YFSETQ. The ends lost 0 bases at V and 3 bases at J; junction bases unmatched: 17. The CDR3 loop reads CASSLARGTGDTKRDTGELFF. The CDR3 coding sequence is TGCGCCAGCAGCTTGGCCCGCGGGACAGGGGACACTAAACGGGACACCGGGGAGCTGTTTTTT.

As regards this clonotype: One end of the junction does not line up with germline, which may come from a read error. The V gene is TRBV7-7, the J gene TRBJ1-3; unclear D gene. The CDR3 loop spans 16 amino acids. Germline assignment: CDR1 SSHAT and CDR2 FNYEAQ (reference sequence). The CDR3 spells CASSLAPPGSGNTIYF. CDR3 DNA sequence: TGTGCTAGCAGCTTAGCTCCTCCCGGCTCTGGAAACACCATATATTTT. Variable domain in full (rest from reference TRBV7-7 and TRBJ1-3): GAGVSQSPRYKVTKRGQDVTLRCDPISSHATLYWYQQALGQGPEFLTYFNYEAQPDKSGLPSDRFSAERPEGSISTLTIQRTEQRDSAMYRCASSLAPPGSGNTIYFGEGSWLTVV.